The 20 T cell receptor beta chains below all came from one sample that was sequenced in a study of beta chain features in type 1 diabetes. As every portion of the isolated RNA was reverse transcribed, the sequencing read expressed TCRB transcripts. Clones were sequenced by immunoSEQ multiplex PCR, and TCRdb holds only the in-frame ones, with some missing. Of 600,000 to 750,000 clones in the sample, around 12% were seen once. Antigens for these TCRs are unknown. Findings of the study overall: Type 1 diabetes patients had moderately but significantly shorter TCRB CDR3s in all four CD4+ subsets.

What was sequenced was naive CD4+ T cells from blood. All receptors come from a man aged 30-40 years with type 1 diabetes.

The table lists this clone with a few counts. V is TRBV25-1 and J is TRBJ2-3; 7 bases agree with TRBD1. CDR1 and CDR2 from the germline V gene are MGHDK and SYGVNS. This CDR3 comprises 14 residues. V was clipped by 2 bases and J by 6 bases; unmatched bases: 5. In DNA, the CDR3 is TGTGCCAGCAGTGAAACGTACAGGGGTGATACGCAGTATTTT. It translates to CASSETYRGDTQYF.

Comments on this clone: Other DNA sequences from this sample encode an identical CDR3 as well. The chain employs TRBV29-1 and TRBJ2-5; 7 bases align to TRBD1. The V gene end was trimmed by 6 bases and the J gene end by 2 bases; junction bases not matched to a gene: 3. Looked up from germline, CDR1 is SQVTM and CDR2 is ANQGSEA. This CDR3 comprises 12 residues. The CDR3 region is CSVGTDQETQYF. The CDR3 DNA reads TGCAGCGTCGGGACAGATCAAGAGACCCAGTACTTC.

V is TRBV6-1 and J is TRBJ2-6; 12 nucleotides align to TRBD1. The CDR3 runs to 18 residues. Germline CDR1 MNHNS, CDR2 SASEGT. V dropped 4 bases and J dropped 2; count of bases not matched to a gene: 6. The CDR3 sequence: CASSALGTGGAGANVLTF. The CDR3 coding sequence is TGTGCCAGCAGTGCCCTCGGGACAGGGGGCGCTGGGGCCAACGTCCTGACTTTC.

This clone came up a few times. The CDR3 sequence: CASSTQTSGYEQYF. The CDR3 DNA sequence: TGTGCCAGCAGCACTCAGACTAGCGGATACGAGCAGTACTTC. The chain links TRBV7-2 to TRBJ2-7; TRBD2 agrees at 9 bases. There are 14 residues in the CDR3. V was clipped by 5 bases and J by 4 bases; unmatched bases: 6. Germline V gene lookup returns CDR1 SGHTA and CDR2 FQGNSA. The whole variable domain, remainder taken from reference TRBV7-2 and TRBJ2-7, is GAGVSQSPSNKVTEKGKDVELRCDPISGHTALYWYRQSLGQGLEFLIYFQGNSAPDKSGLPSDRFSAERTGGSVSTLTIQRTQQEDSAVYLCASSTQTSGYEQYFGPGTRLTVT.

The rearrangement joins TRBV4-1 to TRBJ1-2; D uncertain. The CDR3 totals 14 residues. V was trimmed by 1 base and J by 4 bases, leaving 10 bases between them. The germline V gene has CDR1 MGHRA and CDR2 YSYEKL. CDR3 protein: CASSQVPAFYGYTF. In DNA form, the CDR3 reads TGCGCCAGCAGCCAAGTTCCGGCTTTCTATGGCTACACCTTC.

The chain joins TRBV7-9 to TRBJ1-4; D uncertain. This CDR3 contains 14 residues. From germline, CDR1 is SEHNR and CDR2 FQNEAQ (reference sequence). Trimming removed 3 bases from V and 4 bases from J, with 9 bases in between. CDR3 in amino acids: CASSFGGGNEKLFF. CDR3 nucleotides: TGTGCCAGCAGCTTTGGAGGCGGTAATGAAAAACTGTTTTTT.

This clone has only a few counts. This chain joins TRBV16 and TRBJ1-6, with 7 bases that match TRBD1. The V and J ends lost 4 bases and 15 bases, in that order; junction bases with no gene match: 9. The CDR3 consists of 13 residues. Germline values: CDR1 KGHSY, CDR2 FQNENV. The CDR3 loop reads CASSLTGDRSLHF. The CDR3 DNA is TGTGCCAGCAGCCTAACAGGGGATCGTAGCCTCCACTTT. Supplemented by reference TRBV16 and TRBJ1-6, the full variable domain reads GEEVAQTPKHLVRGEGQKAKLYCAPIKGHSYVFWYQQVLKNEFKFLISFQNENVFDETGMPKERFSAKCLPNSPCSLEIQATKLEDSAVYFCASSLTGDRSLHFGNGTRLTVT.

This clone has just a few counts. The rearrangement uses TRBV30 and TRBJ2-3; 9 bases match TRBD2. V lost 0 bases and J lost 0; bases outside the gene matches: 13. Germline lookup yields CDR1 GTSNPN and CDR2 SVGIG (reference sequence). The CDR3 is 19 amino acids. The CDR3 sequence: CAWSVLRGGGRASTDTQYF. The CDR3 DNA is TGTGCCTGGAGTGTCTTGCGGGGGGGAGGAAGGGCTAGCACAGATACGCAGTATTTT. Based on the CDR3 plus reference TRBV30 and TRBJ2-3, the full variable domain is SQTIHQWPATLVQPVGSPLSLECTVEGTSNPNLYWYRQAAGRGLQLLFYSVGIGQISSEVPQNLSASRPQDRQFILSSKKLLLSDSGFYLCAWSVLRGGGRASTDTQYFGPGTRLTVL.

The rearrangement uses TRBV7-2 and TRBJ2-3; D is undetermined. In germline, CDR1 is SGHTA, CDR2 FQGNSA. The V and J ends lost 5 bases and 8 bases respectively, with 8 bases between them. There are 11 residues in the CDR3. CDR3 region: CASSQTGTQYF. The CDR3 DNA reads as TGTGCCAGCAGCCAAACGGGTACGCAGTATTTT.

V usage is TRBV4-3 and J usage is TRBJ1-6; D uncertain. V lost 0 bases and J lost 6, with 15 bases in between. This CDR3 comprises 17 residues. In germline, CDR1 is LGHNA, CDR2 YSLEER. CDR3 DNA sequence: TGCGCCAGCAGCCAAGAGGGCGGGAGAGGGCGTAATTCACCCCTCCACTTT. Translating gives CASSQEGGRGRNSPLHF.

The CDR3 bases are TGTGCCAGCAGCCACAGAGGGCCAGGGAGCGCCAAAAACATTCAGTACTTC. It is translated as CASSHRGPGSAKNIQYF. The rearrangement uses TRBV14 and TRBJ2-4, with D perhaps matching TRBD1 or TRBD2 (5 bases each). V gave up 3 bases and J gave up 1 base, with 16 bases separating them. This CDR3 has 17 residues. The germline gives CDR1 SGHDN, CDR2 FVKESK.

The V and J genes are TRBV5-1 and TRBJ2-2, with a tentative D call TRBD1 (5 bases). Deletions cut 0 bases from V and 4 bases from J, with 10 bases between. This CDR3 is 15 amino acids long. Germline CDR1 reads SGHRS; CDR2 reads YFSETQ. Written as DNA, the CDR3 is TGCGCCAGCAGCTTGGGACAGCCTGTCACCGGGGAGCTGTTTTTT. This gives the protein CASSLGQPVTGELFF.

As to this clone: The sample carries other DNA sequences with the same CDR3. CDR3 residues: CASSVNPSGNEQFF. The CDR3 DNA reads as TGTGCCAGCAGCGTAAACCCGAGCGGCAATGAGCAGTTCTTC. The chain has TRBV9 and TRBJ2-1, with D perhaps TRBD2 (5 bases). The V gene lost 1 base and the J gene lost 6 bases, with 11 bases spanning the gap. Germline V gene sequence: CDR1 SGDLS, CDR2 YYNGEE. The CDR3 contains 14 residues.

This clone was counted between two and nine times. The same CDR3 arises from other DNA sequences in this sample as well. This chain's CDR3 is CASSSSGGPYEQYF. The CDR3 DNA reads TGTGCCAGCAGCTCCAGCGGGGGGCCCTACGAGCAGTACTTC. The rearrangement uses TRBV7-8 and TRBJ2-7; 9 bases are a match to TRBD2. After removal of 4 bases from V and 2 bases from J, the junction contained 3 bases not matched to a gene. Germline V lookup: CDR1 SGHVS, CDR2 FQNEAQ. This CDR3 comprises 14 residues.

There are a few counts of this clone. This chain connects TRBV28 to TRBJ1-2, with D perhaps matching TRBD1 (5 bases). The CDR3 extends over 11 amino acids. V was trimmed by 10 bases and J by 4 bases, leaving 10 bases between them. Germline CDR1 reads MDHEN; CDR2 reads SYDVKM. The CDR3: CAIRGGYGYTF. The CDR3, as DNA: TGTGCCATTAGGGGTGGCTATGGCTACACCTTC.

This chain uses TRBV6-5 with TRBJ2-5; D is uncertain. This CDR3 has 11 residues. Trimming removed 7 bases at V and 5 bases at J, with 8 bases between. CDR1 and CDR2 (germline): MNHEY, SVGAGI. The CDR3 sequence is CASTSVETQYF. The CDR3 DNA follows: TGTGCCAGCACCTCTGTGGAGACCCAGTACTTC.

This clone was counted only a few times. This chain connects TRBV21-1 to TRBJ1-2. TRBV21-1 is a pseudogene locus. CDR3 length: 12 amino acids. The CDR3 is CASSVLRRGYTF. The CDR3 DNA is TGTGCCAGCAGCGTCCTCAGACGGGGCTACACCTTC.

This chain connects TRBV9 to TRBJ2-1, with D uncertain. Germline V gene lookup returns CDR1 SGDLS and CDR2 YYNGEE. The CDR3 length is 14 residues. V lost 0 bases to trimming and J lost 4 bases, with 8 bases between them. CDR3 DNA: TGTGCCAGCAGCGTAGAATGGGGTTACAATGAGCAGTTCTTC. It codes for CASSVEWGYNEQFF.

The rearrangement joins TRBV27 to TRBJ1-3; 7 nucleotides agree with TRBD1. Germline-derived CDR1 and CDR2 are MNHEY and SMNVEV (reference sequence). V lost 6 bases and J lost 0; bases outside the gene matches: 5. CDR3 length equals 15 residues. The CDR3 DNA sequence: TGTGCCAGCAGCTTTCAGGGGGGCTCTGGAAACACCATATATTTT. Translated: CASSFQGGSGNTIYF.

This clone was observed a few times. This chain connects TRBV9 to TRBJ1-2; D ambiguous. CDR3 length: 15 residues. Deletions cut 3 bases from V and 9 bases from J, with 21 bases between. The germline gives CDR1 SGDLS, CDR2 YYNGEE. The CDR3 DNA is TGTGCCAGCAGCGCAAGCTCGGACTCCTTAATGAGCTACACCTTC. It codes for CASSASSDSLMSYTF.